This TCR beta chain was recovered during a study of CD8 T cells in ankylosing spondylitis. General study results and limits: Disease-linked clones bore a CD8+ phenotype and were relatively rare in peripheral blood. A motif of eight highly homologous TCR beta variants was seen as apparently characteristic of ankylosing spondylitis blood. Several of the motif variants were reported before in synovial fluid and blood from reactive arthritis.

TCRdb called the 5' RACE reads again in MiXCR, with one record for every CDR3 protein. The table shows under 250,000 distinct CDR3 sequences, with approximately 24% occurring only once. This clonotype has a handful of counts. The antigen remains undetermined. Germline loops: CDR1 LGHDT, CDR2 YNNKEL (reference sequence). V shed 4 bases and J 2 bases; nucleotides not matched to a gene: 3. This CDR3 is built from 15 residues. The gene calls are TRBV3-1 and TRBJ1-3, with 9 bases aligning to TRBD1. The source is a male donor with ankylosing spondylitis or in good health (not recorded which). Sequencing was done on a sample of blood, either unsorted or a sorted T cell fraction (not recorded which). The CDR3 here is CASSLGTGTGNTIYF. CDR3 sequence (DNA): TGTGCCAGCAGCCTCGGGACAGGGACTGGAAACACCATATATTTT.